These 25 T cell receptor beta chains share one sample of origin, sequenced in a study of blood T cell repertoires in COVID-19 (TCRdb year 2020). To prepare the library, the immunoSEQ multiplex PCR assay was applied. The source is immuneACCESS, and TCRdb retained only in-frame sequences with V and J called. Part of the clones is not carried over; for the studies checked, unresolved V genes explain less than half of this, and the remainder is unexplained. The sample yields around 150,000 clones; more than 85% were counted once. The ten largest clonotypes hold 0.99% of the sample. The sample taken for sequencing was peripheral blood. The source of these receptors is a young man with acute or convalescent COVID-19.

The V call is TRBV10-1, the J call TRBJ2-7; tentative D call: TRBD2 (7 bases). Trimming took off 6 bases at V and 6 bases at J, with 18 bases between the two ends. Per germline, CDR1 WNHNN and CDR2 SYGVQD (reference sequence). This CDR3 has 14 amino acids. Written as DNA, the CDR3 is TGCGCCAGCAGCGACAATTCAGGGGAGGGCGAGCAGTACTTC. It is translated as CASSDNSGEGEQYF.

The chain recombines TRBV3-1 (or the pseudogene TRBV3-2) with TRBJ1-1; 7 bases are shared with TRBD1. Germline V gives CDR1 LGHDT, CDR2 YNNKEL (reference sequence). V was pared by 1 base and J by 8 bases, with 4 bases of the junction left unmatched. CDR3 length: 13 residues. The CDR3 sequence is CASSQAGGGEAFF. As DNA, the CDR3 is TGTGCCAGCAGCCAAGCAGGAGGGGGCGAAGCTTTCTTT.

The chain joins TRBV2 to TRBJ1-1; D not resolved. CDR1 SNHLY and CDR2 FYNNEI come from the germline V gene. CDR3 length: 14 residues. V lost 7 bases and J lost 0, with 12 bases in between. The CDR3 nucleotides are TGTGCCAGCACCGAGGGTCGGTTGAACACTGAAGCTTTCTTT. This translates into CASTEGRLNTEAFF. The entire variable domain, with the rest obtained from reference TRBV2 and TRBJ1-1, is as follows: EPEVTQTPSHQVTQMGQEVILRCVPISNHLYFYWYRQILGQKVEFLVSFYNNEISEKSEIFDDQFSVERPDGSNFTLKIRSTKLEDSAMYFCASTEGRLNTEAFFGQGTRLTVV.

The chain links TRBV5-4 to TRBJ1-4, with D hard to call. Looked up from germline, CDR1 is SGHNT and CDR2 is YYREEE (reference sequence). V was shortened by 4 bases and J by 8 bases, with 12 bases between the two germline ends. The CDR3 has 13 residues. The CDR3 DNA is TGTGCCAGCAGCACTGAGATCGGGGAAAAACTGTTTTTT. Translated, it gives CASSTEIGEKLFF. The full variable domain, its missing parts supplied by reference TRBV5-4 and TRBJ1-4, is ETGVTQSPTHLIKTRGQQVTLRCSSQSGHNTVSWYQQALGQGPQFIFQYYREEENGRGNFPPRFSGLQFPNYSSELNVNALELDDSALYLCASSTEIGEKLFFGSGTQLSVL.

The chain combines TRBV3-1 (or the pseudogene TRBV3-2) with TRBJ2-1; D unresolved. Germline CDR1 reads LGHDT; CDR2 reads YNNKEL (reference sequence). The V and J ends lost 0 bases and 5 bases respectively, with 11 bases between them. CDR3 length equals 15 residues. Written as DNA, the CDR3 is TGTGCCAGCAGCCAAGATTTTTGGAGTAACAATGAGCAGTTCTTC. Protein: CASSQDFWSNNEQFF.

V usage is TRBV11-3 and J usage is TRBJ1-1; D is undetermined. This CDR3 is built from 15 residues. CDR1 and CDR2 from the germline V gene are SGHNT and YENEEA. The V end lost 5 bases, the J end lost 0 bases, and 13 bases lay between the germline ends. The DNA for the CDR3 is TGTGCCAGCAGCCCCCCCGGGTCTGTGAACACTGAAGCTTTCTTT. Protein sequence: CASSPPGSVNTEAFF.

The rearrangement links TRBV30 to TRBJ1-6; TRBD1 agrees at 10 bases. V lost 1 base, J lost 9 bases, and 6 bases stayed unmatched. From germline, CDR1 is GTSNPN and CDR2 SVGIG (reference sequence). This CDR3 has 15 residues. This chain's CDR3 is CAWSAGTGDVSPLHF. DNA of the CDR3: TGTGCCTGGAGTGCCGGGACAGGGGATGTTTCACCCCTCCACTTT.

The rearrangement links TRBV18 to TRBJ1-1; D unresolved. V lost 0 bases and J lost 6, with 20 bases in between. This CDR3 comprises 17 residues. Germline V gene lookup returns CDR1 KGHSH and CDR2 LQKENI. Here the CDR3 reads CASSPPKGRRGSPEAFF. For the CDR3, the DNA is TGTGCCAGCTCACCACCGAAGGGTCGCCGGGGATCCCCTGAAGCTTTCTTT.

The chain uses TRBV5-6 and TRBJ1-4; possible D gene TRBD1, 5 bases. Germline assignment: CDR1 SGHDT and CDR2 YYEEEE. The germline V and J ends were trimmed by 4 bases and 0 bases, with 13 bases remaining between them. The CDR3 extends over 16 amino acids. The CDR3 is CASSLISGSTNEKLFF. The CDR3 nucleotides are TGTGCCAGCAGCCTGATTTCAGGGTCAACTAATGAAAAACTGTTTTTT.

In its sample, this clone was seen once. This chain connects TRBV7-9 to TRBJ1-6; D is ambiguous. The germline V gene encodes CDR1 SEHNR and CDR2 FQNEAQ (reference sequence). CDR3 length: 19 amino acids. Trimming stripped 5 bases from V and 7 bases from J, with 27 bases between. This CDR3 reads CASSHPRGTESTKNSPLHF. Here the CDR3 DNA reads TGTGCCAGCAGCCACCCTAGAGGCACGGAGTCGACGAAGAATTCACCCCTCCACTTT.

Remarks on this clone: The sample contains more than one DNA sequence encoding this CDR3. This rearrangement joins TRBV6-5 to TRBJ1-5; 11 nucleotides align to TRBD1. CDR3 length: 15 amino acids. The V gene end was trimmed by 6 bases and the J gene end by 4 bases; junction bases not matched to a gene: 5. Germline-derived CDR1 and CDR2 are MNHEY and SVGAGI. The CDR3: CASSSDRGRNQPQHF. The CDR3, as DNA: TGTGCCAGCAGCTCGGACAGGGGGCGGAATCAGCCCCAGCATTTT.

This sequence joins TRBV7-9 and TRBJ1-1, with a weak D call TRBD1 (5 bases). The CDR3 is 17 amino acids. V lost 5 bases, J lost 0 bases, and 19 bases lay in between. Per germline, CDR1 SEHNR and CDR2 FQNEAQ (reference sequence). The CDR3 spells CASSRDRALGLNTEAFF. For the CDR3, the DNA is TGTGCCAGCAGCCGCGACAGAGCCTTGGGGTTGAACACTGAAGCTTTCTTT.

In the case of this clone: Other DNA sequences in this specimen translate into the identical CDR3. The chain has TRBV18 and TRBJ1-4; no definite D call. There are 14 residues in the CDR3. From germline, CDR1 is KGHSH and CDR2 LQKENI. Trimming shortened V by 2 bases and J by 0 bases, and 4 bases separated the two germline ends. The CDR3 spells CASSPSATNEKLFF. CDR3 coding DNA: TGTGCCAGCTCACCATCTGCAACTAATGAAAAACTGTTTTTT.

This chain uses TRBV5-1 with TRBJ2-1; 12 bases match TRBD2. The trim removed 3 bases at V and 1 base at J, leaving 5 bases unmatched. This CDR3 has 17 amino acids. CDR1 and CDR2 from the germline V gene are SGHRS and YFSETQ. The CDR3 spells CASSSKGLAGSYNEQFF. CDR3 nucleotide sequence: TGCGCCAGCAGCTCGAAAGGACTAGCGGGATCCTACAATGAGCAGTTCTTC.

V usage is TRBV28 and J usage is TRBJ1-2; weak D call: TRBD1 (5 bases). The CDR3 sequence is 11 residues long. CDR1 is MDHEN, CDR2 SYDVKM, per germline. V gave up 3 bases and J gave up 10 bases, with 9 bases separating them. The CDR3: CASSFRRAYTF. CDR3 nucleotides: TGTGCCAGCAGTTTCCGCAGGGCCTACACCTTC.

The chain uses TRBV27 and TRBJ1-6, with D perhaps matching TRBD1 (6 bases). Germline CDR1 MNHEY, CDR2 SMNVEV (reference sequence). This CDR3 comprises 14 residues. The V end lost 3 bases, the J end lost 5 bases, and 8 bases lay between the germline ends. The CDR3 nucleotides read TGTGCCAGCAGTTTTGGGACAAATAATTCACCCCTCCACTTT. This sequence encodes CASSFGTNNSPLHF.

The chain has TRBV9 and TRBJ1-5; 9 bases line up with TRBD1. Germline V gene data show CDR1 as SGDLS and CDR2 as YYNGEE. J lost 1 base, V lost 4 bases, and 3 bases had no gene match. This CDR3 spans 15 amino acids. In DNA, the CDR3 is TGTGCCAGCAGCACTGGACAGGGGAGCAATCAGCCCCAGCATTTT. Protein sequence: CASSTGQGSNQPQHF.

The chain recombines TRBV30 with TRBJ1-5; 7 positions agree with TRBD1. Trimming cost V 2 bases and J 2 bases; bases outside gene matches: 18. CDR1 is GTSNPN and CDR2 is SVGIG in the germline V gene (reference sequence). The CDR3 is 19 residues long. The DNA of the CDR3 is TGTGCCTGGAGTTTAAGGCGGGGACAGAGGCTTCTGGGCAATCAGCCCCAGCATTTT. It encodes CAWSLRRGQRLLGNQPQHF. The full variable domain, in which reference TRBV30 and TRBJ1-5 provide the parts outside the CDR3, is SQTIHQWPATLVQPVGSPLSLECTVEGTSNPNLYWYRQAAGRGLQLLFYSVGIGQISSEVPQNLSASRPQDRQFILSSKKLLLSDSGFYLCAWSLRRGQRLLGNQPQHFGDGTRLSIL.

The J gene is TRBJ1-6, the V gene TRBV11-2, with 7 bases identical to TRBD1. Germline V gives CDR1 SGHAT, CDR2 FQNNGV. The CDR3 runs to 16 residues. V shed 0 bases, J shed 7 bases, and the junction held 6 bases outside the gene matches. The CDR3 here is CASSLDSQGVNSPLHF. DNA for the CDR3: TGTGCCAGCAGCTTAGATTCCCAGGGGGTAAATTCACCCCTCCACTTT.

V usage is TRBV21-1 and J usage is TRBJ2-7; the DNA was not used to check the table's D call, TRBD1. TRBV21-1 is tagged as a pseudogene. The CDR3 has 15 residues. The CDR3 reads CASRGTRGYSYEQYV. The CDR3 bases are TGTGCCAGCAGGGGGACGAGGGGGTACTCCTACGAGCAGTACGTC.

The chain is built from TRBV6-6 and TRBJ1-2, with a tentative D call TRBD1 (6 bases). The length of the CDR3 is 13 residues. Per the germline V gene, CDR1 is MNHNY and CDR2 is SVGAGI (reference sequence). V was trimmed by 4 bases and J by 5 bases, leaving 11 bases between them. The DNA of the CDR3 is TGTGCCAGCAGTTCGACAGGACGGTATGGCTACACCTTC. Its protein product is CASSSTGRYGYTF.

The V call is TRBV5-5, the J call TRBJ1-6; D not certain. Trimming shortened V by 0 bases and J by 7 bases, and 11 bases separated the two germline ends. Per germline, CDR1 SGHKS and CDR2 YYEKEE (reference sequence). This CDR3 comprises 15 residues. The CDR3, as DNA: TGTGCCAGCAGCTTGGAGTTTGTACAGAATTCACCCCTCCACTTT. This translates into CASSLEFVQNSPLHF.

V and J are TRBV5-1 and TRBJ2-6; 7 bases map to TRBD1. The CDR3 covers 18 residues. In germline, CDR1 is SGHRS, CDR2 YFSETQ. Germline trimming cut 0 bases from V and 0 bases from J; bases unmatched to any gene: 6. The CDR3 DNA is TGCGCCAGCAGCTTGGCCGGGACAGTAGACTCTGGGGCCAACGTCCTGACTTTC. It specifies CASSLAGTVDSGANVLTF.

J is TRBJ2-1 and V is TRBV30; 8 bases match TRBD1. CDR1 GTSNPN and CDR2 SVGIG come from the germline V gene (reference sequence). This CDR3 has 15 residues. V trimming: 4 bases; J trimming: 7 bases; junction bases outside the gene matches: 12. The CDR3 coding sequence is TGTGCCTGGAACGAAGGACAGGGACAGAGGAATGAGCAGTTCTTC. Encoded protein: CAWNEGQGQRNEQFF.

V usage is TRBV18 and J usage is TRBJ2-5; 11 nucleotides line up with TRBD1. V shed 4 bases, J shed 4 bases, and the junction held 5 bases outside the gene matches. The CDR3 is made up of 15 amino acids. Per the germline V gene, CDR1 is KGHSH and CDR2 is LQKENI. The CDR3 coding sequence is TGTGCCAGCTCACTGGGACAGGGGGAGTCAGAGACCCAGTACTTC. Its translation: CASSLGQGESETQYF.